Listed below are T cell receptor beta chains from one sample, sequenced in a study of cytomegalovirus exposure and HLA in healthy donors. Generated by immunoSEQ multiplex PCR, the TCRdb table keeps only in-frame clones and is missing some. The repertoire holds 150,000 to 200,000 clones, with around four fifths as singletons. Sequenced sample: PBMCs. Receptor source: a young woman in good health and CMV-seronegative. The conserved cysteine and the conserved F or W are not part of the CDR3 here. Only part of the rows carry a size: once, few, many, or a class if the clone is expanded.

abundance: .; v_gene: TRBV7-3; j_gene: TRBJ2-1; CDR3aa: ASSLGSGGPQELF
abundance: once; v_gene: TRBV5-6; j_gene: TRBJ2-5; CDR3aa: ASSLDREFRETQY
abundance: .; v_gene: TRBV9; j_gene: TRBJ2-6; CDR3aa: ASSAGDSLAGANVLT
abundance: .; v_gene: TRBV27; j_gene: TRBJ2-7; CDR3aa: ASSSGSGAYEQY
abundance: .; v_gene: TRBV6-5; j_gene: TRBJ2-2; CDR3aa: ASSYSVVLHTGELF
abundance: .; v_gene: TRBV4-1; j_gene: TRBJ1-4; CDR3aa: ASSQGPMGTSGEKLF
abundance: few; v_gene: TRBV15; j_gene: TRBJ1-1; CDR3aa: ATSPRTGGGTEAF
abundance: few; v_gene: TRBV5-1; j_gene: TRBJ2-7; CDR3aa: ASSHSSYEQY
abundance: .; v_gene: TRBV11-1; j_gene: TRBJ2-7; CDR3aa: ASSPHLDSRQY
abundance: .; v_gene: TRBV9; j_gene: TRBJ2-3; CDR3aa: ASSVAGYGDTQY
abundance: .; v_gene: TRBV28; j_gene: TRBJ2-7; CDR3aa: ASSPSVGSYHEQY
abundance: once; v_gene: TRBV5-1; j_gene: TRBJ1-5; CDR3aa: ASSLDRPNQPQH
abundance: .; v_gene: TRBV5-4; j_gene: TRBJ2-1; CDR3aa: ASSSGGVHYNEQF
abundance: .; v_gene: TRBV10-3; j_gene: TRBJ2-5; CDR3aa: AIKGQGEAQY
abundance: .; v_gene: TRBV5-1; j_gene: TRBJ2-2; CDR3aa: ASSSVAGGPGELF
abundance: .; v_gene: TRBV11-2; j_gene: TRBJ2-2; CDR3aa: ASRTQGANTGELF
abundance: once; v_gene: TRBV9; j_gene: TRBJ2-6; CDR3aa: ASSPLAYWSGANVLT
abundance: .; v_gene: TRBV6-6; j_gene: TRBJ2-2; CDR3aa: ASSYTTGELF
abundance: .; v_gene: TRBV2; j_gene: TRBJ2-3; CDR3aa: ASRTSGGLSTDTQY
abundance: .; v_gene: TRBV2; j_gene: TRBJ1-3; CDR3aa: ASSEGLQAGGNTIY
abundance: .; v_gene: TRBV19; j_gene: TRBJ2-7; CDR3aa: ASRTGAGSYEQY
abundance: .; v_gene: TRBV10-3; j_gene: TRBJ2-7; CDR3aa: AISEVLAGAYEQY
abundance: once; v_gene: TRBV15; j_gene: TRBJ1-1; CDR3aa: ATSRGQEQAF
abundance: .; v_gene: TRBV6-5; j_gene: TRBJ1-1; CDR3aa: ASSYPRGTGFSEAF